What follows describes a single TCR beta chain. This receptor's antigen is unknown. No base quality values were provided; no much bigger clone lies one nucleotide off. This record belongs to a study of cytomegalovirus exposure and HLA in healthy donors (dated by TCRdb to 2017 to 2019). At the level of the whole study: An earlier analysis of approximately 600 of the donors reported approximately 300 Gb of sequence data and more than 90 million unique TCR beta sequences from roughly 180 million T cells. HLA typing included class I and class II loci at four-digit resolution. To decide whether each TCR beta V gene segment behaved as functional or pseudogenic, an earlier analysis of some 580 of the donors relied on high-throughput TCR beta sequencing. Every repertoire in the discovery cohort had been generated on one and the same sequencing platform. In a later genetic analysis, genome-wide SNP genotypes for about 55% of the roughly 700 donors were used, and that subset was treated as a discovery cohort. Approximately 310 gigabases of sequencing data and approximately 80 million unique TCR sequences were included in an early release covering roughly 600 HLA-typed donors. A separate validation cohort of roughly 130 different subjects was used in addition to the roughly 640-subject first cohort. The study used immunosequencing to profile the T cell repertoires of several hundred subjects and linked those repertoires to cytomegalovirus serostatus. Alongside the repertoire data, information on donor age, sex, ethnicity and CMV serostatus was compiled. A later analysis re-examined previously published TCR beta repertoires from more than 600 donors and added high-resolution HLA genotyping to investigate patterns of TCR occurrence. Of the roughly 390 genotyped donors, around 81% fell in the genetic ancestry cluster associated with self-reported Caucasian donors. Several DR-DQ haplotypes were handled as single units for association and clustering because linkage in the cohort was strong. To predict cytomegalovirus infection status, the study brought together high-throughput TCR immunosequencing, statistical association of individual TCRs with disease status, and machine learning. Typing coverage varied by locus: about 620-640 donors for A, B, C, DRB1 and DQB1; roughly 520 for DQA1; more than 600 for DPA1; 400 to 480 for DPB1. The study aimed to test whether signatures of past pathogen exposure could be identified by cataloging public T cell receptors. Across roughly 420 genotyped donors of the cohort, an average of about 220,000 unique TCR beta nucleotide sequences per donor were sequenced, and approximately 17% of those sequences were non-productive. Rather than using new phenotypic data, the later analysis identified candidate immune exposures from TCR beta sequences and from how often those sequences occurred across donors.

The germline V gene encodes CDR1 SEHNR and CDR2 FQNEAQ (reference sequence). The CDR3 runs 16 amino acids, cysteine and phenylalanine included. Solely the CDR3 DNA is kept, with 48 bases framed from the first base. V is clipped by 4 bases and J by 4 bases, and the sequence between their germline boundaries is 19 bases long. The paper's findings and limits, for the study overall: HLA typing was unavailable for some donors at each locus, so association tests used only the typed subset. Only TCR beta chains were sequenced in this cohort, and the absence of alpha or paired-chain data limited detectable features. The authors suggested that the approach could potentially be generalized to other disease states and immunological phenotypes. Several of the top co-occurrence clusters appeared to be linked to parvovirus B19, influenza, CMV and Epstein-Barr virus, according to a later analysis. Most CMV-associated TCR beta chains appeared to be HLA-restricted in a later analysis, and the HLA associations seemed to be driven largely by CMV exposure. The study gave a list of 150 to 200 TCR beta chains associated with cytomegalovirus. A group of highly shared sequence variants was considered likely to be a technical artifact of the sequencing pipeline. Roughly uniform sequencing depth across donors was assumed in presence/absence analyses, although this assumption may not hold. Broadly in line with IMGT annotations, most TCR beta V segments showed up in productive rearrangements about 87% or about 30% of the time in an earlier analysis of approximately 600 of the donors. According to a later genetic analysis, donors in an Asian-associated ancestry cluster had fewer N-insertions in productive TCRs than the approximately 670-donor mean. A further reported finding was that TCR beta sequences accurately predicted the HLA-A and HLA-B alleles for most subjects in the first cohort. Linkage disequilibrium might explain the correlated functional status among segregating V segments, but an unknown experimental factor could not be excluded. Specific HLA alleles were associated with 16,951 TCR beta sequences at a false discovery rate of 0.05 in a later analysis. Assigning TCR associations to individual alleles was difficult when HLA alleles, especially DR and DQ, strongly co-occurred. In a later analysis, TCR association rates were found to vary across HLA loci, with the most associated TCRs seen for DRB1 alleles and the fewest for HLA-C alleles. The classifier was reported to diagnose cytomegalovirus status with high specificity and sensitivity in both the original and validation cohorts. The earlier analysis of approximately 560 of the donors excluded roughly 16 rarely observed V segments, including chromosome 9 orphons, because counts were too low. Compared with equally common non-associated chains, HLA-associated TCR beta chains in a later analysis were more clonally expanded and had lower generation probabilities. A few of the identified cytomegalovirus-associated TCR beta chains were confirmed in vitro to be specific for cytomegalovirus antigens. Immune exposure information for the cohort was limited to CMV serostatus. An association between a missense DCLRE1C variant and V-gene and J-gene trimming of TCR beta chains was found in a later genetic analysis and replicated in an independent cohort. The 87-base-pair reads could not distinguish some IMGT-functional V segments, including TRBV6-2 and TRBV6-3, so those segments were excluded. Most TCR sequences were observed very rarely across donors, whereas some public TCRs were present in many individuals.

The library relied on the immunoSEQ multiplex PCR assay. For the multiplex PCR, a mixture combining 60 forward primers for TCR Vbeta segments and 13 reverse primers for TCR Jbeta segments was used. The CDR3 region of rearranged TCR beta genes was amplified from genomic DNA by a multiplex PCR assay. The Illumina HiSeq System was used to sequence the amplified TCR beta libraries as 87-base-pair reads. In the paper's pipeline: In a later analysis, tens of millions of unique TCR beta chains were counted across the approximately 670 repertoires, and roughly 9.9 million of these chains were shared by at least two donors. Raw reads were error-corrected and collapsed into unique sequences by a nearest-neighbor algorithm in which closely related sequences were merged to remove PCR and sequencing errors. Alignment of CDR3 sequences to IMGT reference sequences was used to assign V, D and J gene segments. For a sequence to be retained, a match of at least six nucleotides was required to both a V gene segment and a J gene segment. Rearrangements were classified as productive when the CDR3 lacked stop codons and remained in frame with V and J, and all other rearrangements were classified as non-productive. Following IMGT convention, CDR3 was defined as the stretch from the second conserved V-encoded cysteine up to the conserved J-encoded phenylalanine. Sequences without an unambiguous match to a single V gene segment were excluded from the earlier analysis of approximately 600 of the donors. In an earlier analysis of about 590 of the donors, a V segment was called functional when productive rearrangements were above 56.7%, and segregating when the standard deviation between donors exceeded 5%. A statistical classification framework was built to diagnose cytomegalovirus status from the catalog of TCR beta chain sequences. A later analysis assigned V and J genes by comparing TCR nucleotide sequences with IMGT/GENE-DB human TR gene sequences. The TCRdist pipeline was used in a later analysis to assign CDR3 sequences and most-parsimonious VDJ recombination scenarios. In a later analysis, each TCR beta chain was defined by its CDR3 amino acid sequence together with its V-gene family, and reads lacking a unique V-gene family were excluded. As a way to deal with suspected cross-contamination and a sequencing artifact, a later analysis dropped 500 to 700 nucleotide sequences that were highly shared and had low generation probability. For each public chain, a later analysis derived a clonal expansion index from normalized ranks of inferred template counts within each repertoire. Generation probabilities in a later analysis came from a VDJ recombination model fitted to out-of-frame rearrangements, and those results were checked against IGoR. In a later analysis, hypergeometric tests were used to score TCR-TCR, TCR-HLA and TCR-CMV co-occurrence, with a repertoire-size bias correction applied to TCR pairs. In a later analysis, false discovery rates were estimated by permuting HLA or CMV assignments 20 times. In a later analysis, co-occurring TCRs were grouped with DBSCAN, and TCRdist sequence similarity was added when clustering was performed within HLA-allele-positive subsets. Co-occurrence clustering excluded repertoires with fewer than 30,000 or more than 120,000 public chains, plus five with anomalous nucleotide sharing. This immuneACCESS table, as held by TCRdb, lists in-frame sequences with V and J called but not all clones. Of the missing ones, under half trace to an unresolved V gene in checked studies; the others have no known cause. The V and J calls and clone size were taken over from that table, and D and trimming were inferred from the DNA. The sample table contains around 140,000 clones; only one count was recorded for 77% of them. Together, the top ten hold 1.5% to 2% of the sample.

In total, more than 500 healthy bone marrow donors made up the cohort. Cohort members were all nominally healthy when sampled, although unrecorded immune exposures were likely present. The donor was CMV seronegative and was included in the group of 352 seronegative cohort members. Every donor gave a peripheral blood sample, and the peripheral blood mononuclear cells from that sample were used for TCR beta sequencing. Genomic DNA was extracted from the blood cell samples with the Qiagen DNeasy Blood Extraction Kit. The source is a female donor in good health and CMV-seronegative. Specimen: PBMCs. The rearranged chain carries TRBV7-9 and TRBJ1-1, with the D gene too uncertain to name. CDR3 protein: CASSSLLRGSGTEAFF. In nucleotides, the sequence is TGTGCCAGCAGCTCACTCCTCAGAGGGAGCGGCACTGAAGCTTTCTTT. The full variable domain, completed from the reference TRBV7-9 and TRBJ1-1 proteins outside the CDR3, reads DTGVSQNPRHKITKRGQNVTFRCDPISEHNRLYWYRQTLGQGPEFLTYFQNEAQLEKSRLLSDRFSAERPKGSFSTLEIQRTEQGDSAMYLCASSSLLRGSGTEAFFGQGTRLTVV.